This is a list of T cell receptor beta chains from one sample in a study of cytomegalovirus exposure and HLA in healthy donors. Method: immunoSEQ multiplex PCR; TCRdb's copy keeps in-frame clones and lacks some. The table includes 100,000 to 150,000 clones, about four fifths detected once. The sample consisted of PBMCs. These receptors were collected from a woman aged 18-30 years in good health and CMV-seronegative. CDR3s include the opening cysteine and the closing phenylalanine or tryptophan. The order of the fields is CDR3 length, D gene, V gene, clone size, J gene, CDR3 protein, CDR3 DNA. D genes are given only for firm matches. Clone sizes are given selectively: once, few, many, or a class where the clone is expanded.

CDR3 length: 11; D gene: .; V gene: TRBV11-2; clone size: .; J gene: TRBJ2-5; CDR3 protein: CASSFEETQYF; CDR3 DNA: TGTGCCAGCAGCTTCGAGGAGACCCAGTACTTC
CDR3 length: 19; D gene: TRBD2; V gene: TRBV7-6; clone size: .; J gene: TRBJ2-2; CDR3 protein: CASSPGLAGDVANTGELFF; CDR3 DNA: TGTGCCAGCAGCCCTGGACTAGCGGGAGATGTCGCGAACACCGGGGAGCTGTTTTTT
CDR3 length: 13; D gene: .; V gene: TRBV27; clone size: few; J gene: TRBJ1-2; CDR3 protein: CASSSGFNYGYTF; CDR3 DNA: TGTGCCAGCAGTTCAGGGTTTAACTATGGCTACACCTTC
CDR3 length: 15; D gene: .; V gene: TRBV2; clone size: .; J gene: TRBJ1-5; CDR3 protein: CASNRDGEGNQPQHF; CDR3 DNA: TGTGCCAGCAACAGAGATGGGGAGGGTAATCAGCCCCAGCATTTT
CDR3 length: 14; D gene: .; V gene: TRBV5-1; clone size: .; J gene: TRBJ1-5; CDR3 protein: CASSIGTTNQPQHF; CDR3 DNA: TGCGCCAGCAGCATAGGGACAACTAATCAGCCCCAGCATTTT
CDR3 length: 14; D gene: .; V gene: TRBV15; clone size: .; J gene: TRBJ2-7; CDR3 protein: CATSRVPSSYEQYF; CDR3 DNA: TGTGCCACCAGCAGAGTTCCCAGCTCCTACGAGCAGTACTTC
CDR3 length: 13; D gene: .; V gene: TRBV19; clone size: few; J gene: TRBJ1-6; CDR3 protein: CASSIDTDSPLHF; CDR3 DNA: TGTGCCAGTAGTATAGATACAGATTCACCCCTCCACTTT
CDR3 length: 16; D gene: .; V gene: TRBV9; clone size: .; J gene: TRBJ1-2; CDR3 protein: CASSPMPEIANYGYTF; CDR3 DNA: TGTGCCAGCAGCCCAATGCCGGAGATTGCTAACTATGGCTACACCTTC
CDR3 length: 13; D gene: TRBD1; V gene: TRBV18; clone size: .; J gene: TRBJ2-5; CDR3 protein: CASVSGTEETQYF; CDR3 DNA: TGTGCCAGCGTATCCGGGACAGAAGAGACCCAGTACTTC
CDR3 length: 13; D gene: .; V gene: TRBV18; clone size: .; J gene: TRBJ2-3; CDR3 protein: CASSPAGPDTQYF; CDR3 DNA: TGTGCCAGCTCGCCCGCGGGGCCAGATACGCAGTATTTT
CDR3 length: 15; D gene: TRBD1; V gene: TRBV7-9; clone size: .; J gene: TRBJ1-2; CDR3 protein: CASSSLDRGYYGYTF; CDR3 DNA: TGTGCCAGCAGCTCTTTAGACAGGGGATACTATGGCTACACCTTC
CDR3 length: 16; D gene: .; V gene: TRBV7-9; clone size: .; J gene: TRBJ2-3; CDR3 protein: CASSPPGGASTDTQYF; CDR3 DNA: TGTGCCAGCAGCCCACCCGGCGGAGCTAGCACAGATACGCAGTATTTT
CDR3 length: 14; D gene: .; V gene: TRBV9; clone size: .; J gene: TRBJ1-1; CDR3 protein: CASSVGPGNTEAFF; CDR3 DNA: TGTGCCAGCAGCGTAGGCCCGGGGAACACTGAAGCTTTCTTT
CDR3 length: 15; D gene: TRBD2; V gene: TRBV6-5; clone size: .; J gene: TRBJ2-1; CDR3 protein: CASSPLAGDYNEQFF; CDR3 DNA: TGTGCCAGCAGTCCTCTAGCGGGAGACTACAATGAGCAGTTCTTC
CDR3 length: 16; D gene: TRBD1; V gene: TRBV10-3; clone size: .; J gene: TRBJ2-3; CDR3 protein: CAISSRGQGGGDTQYF; CDR3 DNA: TGTGCCATCAGCTCCCGGGGACAGGGCGGAGGAGATACGCAGTATTTT
CDR3 length: 14; D gene: TRBD1; V gene: TRBV6-5; clone size: .; J gene: TRBJ1-1; CDR3 protein: CASSSDRAGTEAFF; CDR3 DNA: TGTGCCAGCAGTTCGGACAGGGCTGGAACTGAAGCTTTCTTT
CDR3 length: 11; D gene: .; V gene: TRBV20-1; clone size: once; J gene: TRBJ2-7; CDR3 protein: CSAWGRGEQYF; CDR3 DNA: TGCAGTGCTTGGGGCCGGGGGGAGCAGTACTTC
CDR3 length: 16; D gene: TRBD1; V gene: TRBV5-4; clone size: .; J gene: TRBJ1-2; CDR3 protein: CASSLAGTGGIYGYTF; CDR3 DNA: TGTGCCAGCAGCTTGGCCGGGACAGGGGGCATCTATGGCTACACCTTC